This entry lists 14 T cell receptor beta chains sequenced from one sample in a study of T cells expressing NK-cell markers. After re-calling the 5' RACE reads, TCRdb lists one entry per CDR3 protein, DNA absent. The data show about 150,000 distinct CDR3 sequences, and the top ten clones hold roughly a third. The sequencing input was blood T cells: a sorted CD56 or NKG2C T cell subset, CD4+ or CD8+ T cells, or bulk PBMC T cells (not recorded which). Receptor source: a woman in her fifties or sixties in good health.

The chain couples TRBV5-1 to TRBJ1-5; TCRdb gives TRBD1 as the D gene, but with no DNA this cannot be confirmed. Germline lookup yields CDR1 SGHRS and CDR2 YFSETQ. The CDR3 has 17 residues. The CDR3 region is CASETGTGGAVCQPQHF.

The CDR3 loop reads CASSMAVTDYGYTF. V and J are TRBV19 and TRBJ1-2. CDR3 length equals 14 residues. In germline, CDR1 is LNHDA, CDR2 SQIVND (reference sequence).

V usage is TRBV11-2 and J usage is TRBJ1-1; TCRdb designates TRBD1, a call that cannot be tested without DNA. The CDR3 totals 19 residues. Germline values: CDR1 SGHAT, CDR2 FQNNGV. The CDR3 sequence: CASSLFLVATPKRYTEAFF.

V usage is TRBV4-1 and J usage is TRBJ2-7; the TCRdb D gene call, TRBD1, has no DNA to confirm it. The CDR3 spans 15 residues. Germline CDR1 reads MGHRA; CDR2 reads YSYEKL. The CDR3 sequence is CASSPPGTFFDEQYF.

The chain has TRBV5-1 and TRBJ2-5; TCRdb's D call of TRBD1 is untestable without DNA. CDR1 SGHRS and CDR2 YFSETQ come from the germline V gene. The CDR3 covers 16 residues. CDR3 loop: CASSSPRTGGKETQYF.

The chain employs TRBV12-3 or TRBV12-4 and TRBJ2-1; TCRdb names TRBD2, which stays unverified in the absence of DNA. This CDR3 spans 17 amino acids. The CDR3: CASLGLAGDWAYNEQFF.

The V and J genes are TRBV27 and TRBJ2-7. The germline gives CDR1 MNHEY, CDR2 SMNVEV (reference sequence). This CDR3 is built from 15 residues. CDR3 sequence: CASSFVTGSAYEQYF.

The chain uses TRBV6-5 and TRBJ1-1; TCRdb indicates TRBD1, and absent DNA this call remains unverified. CDR1 is MNHEY and CDR2 is SVGAGI in the germline V gene. The CDR3 totals 13 residues. CDR3 region: CASSYYGGTEAFF.

The rearrangement links TRBV7-9 to TRBJ1-1; the TCRdb D gene call, TRBD1, has no DNA to confirm it. Germline V gene lookup returns CDR1 SEHNR and CDR2 FQNEAQ (reference sequence). The CDR3 has 15 amino acids. CDR3 sequence reads: CASSLAGTGNTEAFF.

The V call is TRBV5-1, the J call TRBJ2-2; there is no DNA to check the TCRdb D call of TRBD2. The germline V gene encodes CDR1 SGHRS and CDR2 YFSETQ. This CDR3 spans 16 amino acids. The CDR3 is CASSWSEKDSDGELFF. The full variable domain, with the rest looked up from reference TRBV5-1 and TRBJ2-2, is KAGVTQTPRYLIKTRGQQVTLSCSPISGHRSVSWYQQTPGQGLQFLFEYFSETQRNKGNFPGRFSGRQFSNSRSEMNVSTLELGDSALYLCASSWSEKDSDGELFFGEGSRLTVL.

The V and J genes are TRBV7-2 and TRBJ2-1; TCRdb names TRBD2, which stays unverified in the absence of DNA. The CDR3 has 17 amino acids. Germline V lookup: CDR1 SGHTA, CDR2 FQGNSA. CDR3 protein: CASSHLAGVSSYNEQFF.

The J gene is TRBJ2-3, the V gene TRBV11-2; TCRdb picks TRBD1, but there is no DNA to check that call. The CDR3 covers 15 residues. Germline loops: CDR1 SGHAT, CDR2 FQNNGV. CDR3 residues: CASSLGEGDTDTQYF.

J is TRBJ2-7 and V is TRBV20-1; lacking DNA, the TRBD2 call made by TCRdb goes unchecked. This CDR3 contains 13 residues. Germline lookup yields CDR1 DFQATT and CDR2 SNEGSKA (reference sequence). CDR3: CSAMWEGRYEQYF.

J is TRBJ1-1 and V is TRBV29-1; as DNA is missing, the TRBD1 call by TCRdb cannot be tested. The CDR3 is made up of 17 amino acids. Germline values: CDR1 SQVTM, CDR2 ANQGSEA. This CDR3 is CSVERVGDRGIGTEAFF.